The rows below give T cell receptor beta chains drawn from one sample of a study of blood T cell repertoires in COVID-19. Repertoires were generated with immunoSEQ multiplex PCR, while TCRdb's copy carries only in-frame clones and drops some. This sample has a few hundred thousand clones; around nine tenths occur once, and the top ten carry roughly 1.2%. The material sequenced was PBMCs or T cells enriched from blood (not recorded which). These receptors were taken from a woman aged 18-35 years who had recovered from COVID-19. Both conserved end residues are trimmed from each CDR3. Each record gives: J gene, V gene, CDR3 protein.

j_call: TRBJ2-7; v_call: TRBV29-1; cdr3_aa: SVVHREYEQY
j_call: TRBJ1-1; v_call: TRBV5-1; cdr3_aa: ASSPAGSTEAF
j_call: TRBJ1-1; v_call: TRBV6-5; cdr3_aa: ASSPATVDKAF
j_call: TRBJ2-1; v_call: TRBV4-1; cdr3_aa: ASSLTRTSGGNEQF
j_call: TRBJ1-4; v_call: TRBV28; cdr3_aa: ASRAVPGVGEKLF
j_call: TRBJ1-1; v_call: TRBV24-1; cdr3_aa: ATSDGGMNTEAF
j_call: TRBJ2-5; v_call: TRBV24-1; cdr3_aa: ATSDKGARTETQY
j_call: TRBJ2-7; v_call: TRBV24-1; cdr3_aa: ATSVGGPYEQY
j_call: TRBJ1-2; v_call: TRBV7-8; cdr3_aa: ASSLRDRGSYGYT
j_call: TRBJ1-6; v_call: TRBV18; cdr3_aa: ASSPPSRDRVDLASYNSPLH
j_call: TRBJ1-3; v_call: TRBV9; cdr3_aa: ASSVVAEDGNTIY
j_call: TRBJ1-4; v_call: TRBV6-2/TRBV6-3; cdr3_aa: ASSPNERGHGLF
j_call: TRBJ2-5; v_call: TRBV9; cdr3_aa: ASSPGGQQETQY
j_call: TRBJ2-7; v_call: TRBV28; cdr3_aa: ASSPTTPSGGFYEQY
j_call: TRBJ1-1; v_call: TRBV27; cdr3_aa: ASTENRGVDTEAF
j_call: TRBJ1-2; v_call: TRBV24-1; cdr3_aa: ATSESGFYGYT
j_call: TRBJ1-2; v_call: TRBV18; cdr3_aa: ASSPGQDYGYT
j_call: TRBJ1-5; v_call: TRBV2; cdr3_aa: ASSQDWNQPQH
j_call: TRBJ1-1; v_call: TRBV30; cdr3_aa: AWKEGRTEAF
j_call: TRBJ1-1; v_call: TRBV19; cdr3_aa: ASSIDLTGVPEAF
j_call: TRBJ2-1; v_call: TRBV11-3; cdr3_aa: ASSLGRDNEQF
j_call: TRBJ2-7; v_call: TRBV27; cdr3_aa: ASSLSSGAYEQY
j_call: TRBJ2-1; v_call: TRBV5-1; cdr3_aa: ASSNQRGAYNEQF
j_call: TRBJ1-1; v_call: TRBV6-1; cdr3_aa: ASSEGALEAF
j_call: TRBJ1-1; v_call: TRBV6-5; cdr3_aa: ASRQQANTEAF
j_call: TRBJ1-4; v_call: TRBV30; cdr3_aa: ASTGTGQRLVNEKLF
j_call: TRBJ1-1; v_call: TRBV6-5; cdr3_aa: ASSYPGQGDTEAF
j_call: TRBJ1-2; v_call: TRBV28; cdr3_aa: ASSLRATGRFLGGYT
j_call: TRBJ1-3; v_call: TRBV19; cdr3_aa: ASSTPGTAGNTIY
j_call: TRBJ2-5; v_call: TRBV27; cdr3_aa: ASSLSTSHRKTQY
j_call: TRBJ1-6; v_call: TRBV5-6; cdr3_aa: ASSEIRLTGAYNSPLH
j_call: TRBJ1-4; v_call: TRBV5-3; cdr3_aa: ARSLTLRSPSEKLF
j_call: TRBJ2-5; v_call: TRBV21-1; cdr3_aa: ASSTTGAQETQY
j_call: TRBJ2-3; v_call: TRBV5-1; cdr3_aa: ASSLLRGGGATDTQY
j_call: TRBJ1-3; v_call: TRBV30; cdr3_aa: AWSTGQGAITIY